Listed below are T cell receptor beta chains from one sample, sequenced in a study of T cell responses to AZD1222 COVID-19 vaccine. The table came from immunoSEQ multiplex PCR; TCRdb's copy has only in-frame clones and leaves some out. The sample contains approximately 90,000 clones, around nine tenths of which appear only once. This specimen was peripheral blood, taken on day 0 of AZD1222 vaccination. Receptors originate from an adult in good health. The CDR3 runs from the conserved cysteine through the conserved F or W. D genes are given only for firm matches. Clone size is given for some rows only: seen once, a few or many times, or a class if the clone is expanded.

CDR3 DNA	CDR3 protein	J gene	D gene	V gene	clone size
TGTGCCAGCAGCTCGGGACCGTTTTCACCCCTCCACTTT	CASSSGPFSPLHF	TRBJ1-6	NA	TRBV13	NA
TGTGCCAGCAGTGAAGCGAAAGGGAGCGGGGTGAAAGAGACCCAGTACTTC	CASSEAKGSGVKETQYF	TRBJ2-5	TRBD2	TRBV2	once
TGCGCCAGCAGCCAAGACCCCGGACAGGGAAGAAACACTGAAGCTTTCTTT	CASSQDPGQGRNTEAFF	TRBJ1-1	TRBD1	TRBV4-1	NA
TGCGCCAGCAGCTTGACAGGGGACTATTACGAGCAGTACTTC	CASSLTGDYYEQYF	TRBJ2-7	NA	TRBV5-1	NA
TGTGCCAGCAGCTCCTGGACAGACTCATCCCTCCACTTT	CASSSWTDSSLHF	TRBJ1-6	NA	TRBV7-9	NA
TGTGCCAGCAGCCCCGGACAGGGAGGTGGCTACACCTTC	CASSPGQGGGYTF	TRBJ1-2	TRBD1	TRBV5-4	NA
TGTGCCAGCAGCTTTCGATACGAGCAGTACTTC	CASSFRYEQYF	TRBJ2-7	NA	TRBV7-9	NA
TGTGCCAGCGGCCTTCGCGCAGATACGCAGTATTTT	CASGLRADTQYF	TRBJ2-3	NA	TRBV7-3	NA
TGCGCCAGCAGCTTAGGGACAGCCCGCACGGGTAACACTGAAGCTTTCTTT	CASSLGTARTGNTEAFF	TRBJ1-1	TRBD1	TRBV5-1	NA
TGTGCCAGCAGTGCCTCCGGGACAGGGGGCTTGGAGCAGTACTTC	CASSASGTGGLEQYF	TRBJ2-7	TRBD1	TRBV6-4	NA
TGCAGCGTTGTGTGGACCGCCACTGGCAATCAGCCCCAGCATTTT	CSVVWTATGNQPQHF	TRBJ1-5	NA	TRBV29-1	NA
TGCGCCAGCAGCATTGGACAGGGTAATGAAAAACTGTTTTTT	CASSIGQGNEKLFF	TRBJ1-4	TRBD1	TRBV5-1	NA
TGCGCCAGCAGCTTGGGGGCACAGGGACGAGTCTTC	CASSLGAQGRVF	TRBJ2-7	NA	TRBV5-1	once
TGTGCCAGCAGCTTAATAGGTCCGGGGAATGAGCAGTTCTTC	CASSLIGPGNEQFF	TRBJ2-1	NA	TRBV11-3	NA
TGTGCCAGTAGTACCGGGACAATCGGTGCCAACTATGGCTACACCTTC	CASSTGTIGANYGYTF	TRBJ1-2	NA	TRBV19	NA